This T cell receptor beta chain was obtained from a study of Ad26.COV2.S vaccination and SARS-CoV-2 variants. Across the whole study: Ad26.COV2.S was injected intramuscularly once or twice, 56 days apart.

Treatment in this sample: 19 received Ad26.COV2.S at low or high dose, single or two shots; 5 received placebo; per-sample allocation not given. At day 63 after the first vaccine or placebo injection, samples were drawn. This vaccine is an Ad26 vector that expresses the Wuhan-strain SARS-CoV-2 spike. CDR3 length: 14 amino acids. Trimming left V 6 bases short and J 6 bases short, with 17 bases between. Germline assignment: CDR1 MNHEY and CDR2 SVGAGI. TCRdb's table, derived via immunoSEQ multiplex PCR, lists solely in-frame clones and lacks some. In the table there are approximately 300,000 clones, just over 85% of which are singletons.

The chain links TRBV6-5 to TRBJ2-5; D may be TRBD2 (7 bases). The TCR comes from a person between 18 and 65 years old who received the Ad26.COV2.S COVID-19 vaccine or a placebo. The material was peripheral blood, obtained in a trial of Ad26.COV2.S vaccine versus placebo. CDR3: CASRHRAGAKTQYF. The CDR3 DNA follows: TGTGCCAGCAGGCACAGGGCGGGGGCCAAGACCCAGTACTTC.